The table lists the clone carrying this TCR beta chain with a few counts. What it recognizes is unknown. TCRdb called the PCR reads again in MiXCR, with one record for every CDR3 protein. The sample holds approximately 550,000 distinct CDR3 sequences; about 22% are singletons and the top ten take 0.7% to 1%. This record belongs to a study of molecular identifiers for immune sequencing clone quantification. Study results and caveats: Highly expanded clone sizes could be underestimated by identical TCR molecules sharing a barcode.

CDR3 length: 17 residues. The germline V gene encodes CDR1 MDHEN and CDR2 SYDVKM. After removal of 2 bases from V and 3 bases from J, the junction contained 5 bases not matched to a gene. The V gene is TRBV28, the J gene TRBJ2-3; the match to TRBD2 covers 13 bases. The sequenced sample was naive CD8+ T cells from blood, with Jurkat cell RNA spiked in. Subset given: FACS-sorted CD8+CD4-CCR7+CD45RA+ naive T cells. The receptor's source is a human donor in good health. Some libraries in this study had Jurkat cell RNA spiked in. CDR3 amino acids: CASSLPRTSGSTDTQYF. In nucleotides, the CDR3 is TGTGCCAGCAGTTTACCCCGGACTAGCGGGAGTACAGATACGCAGTATTTT.